The subject of this entry is one T cell receptor beta chain. No antigen is known for it. The sample holds no much larger clone one base away, and base qualities are not on file. The sample's time point label, decoded: newly diagnosed GD, antithyroid drugs for less than 3 months. For both TCR sequencing and RNA sequencing, RNA was extracted from PBMCs using TRIzol. The diagnosis of Graves' disease was made according to American Thyroid Association guidelines. Patients for the study were recruited at an endocrinology department in Xi'an, China. Each patient gave around 9.2 milliliters of peripheral blood, collected in an EDTA anticoagulant tube. Ficoll Paque Plus density gradient separation was used to isolate PBMCs, and no additional T cell sorting was done. An Agilent 2100 Bioanalyzer and agarose gel were used to check RNA quality, and a NanoDrop 2000 was used to measure RNA concentration. The CDR3 starts with the cysteine, ends with the phenylalanine, and has 15 residues. Only the CDR3 portion is preserved as DNA: 45 bases, with reading frame beginning at the first base. CDR1 LNHDA and CDR2 SQIVND are derived from the germline V gene (reference sequence). V is pruned by 5 bases and J by 5 bases, leaving 8 bases of the junction without a gene match.

The data were taken from a study of regulatory T cells in long-lasting Graves disease listed by TCRdb under 2021. In terms of the full investigation: In the newly diagnosed Graves' disease group, patients had been taking antithyroid drugs for less than 3 months. Patients with persistent Graves' disease were compared with patients with newly diagnosed Graves' disease using TCR sequencing and RNA sequencing of peripheral blood. The study was conducted in China and was registered as a clinical trial. A total of roughly 35 samples underwent TCR sequencing: 13 from persistent and approximately 20 from newly diagnosed Graves' disease patients.

The receptor library was made with multiplex PCR. Instrument on record: Illumina HiSeq 4000. To build TCR beta libraries, CDR3 regions were amplified by Arm-PCR using iRepertoire HTBI primers. Gel purification was performed on PCR products prior to sequencing. The authors' pipeline ran thus. Across samples, 62 TRBV and 12 to 15 TRBJ segments were identified and used for gene usage analysis of CDR3 amino acid clonotypes. COPE and FqMerger were used to merge filtered high-quality paired reads into contigs. BLAST was used to align contigs to IMGT TRBV, TRBD and TRBJ reference genes, and CDR3 was defined according to IMGT. Any clonotype with a frequency above 0.1% was classified as a highly expanded clone. Shannon entropy served as the measure of repertoire diversity, while the Gini coefficient captured V-J evenness. A clonotype found in more than one individual was treated as public. TCRdb reprocessed the public reads (quality trimming at Q25 with fastp, clone calling with MiXCR) and kept in-frame beta chains. Every entry covers one CDR3 protein and lists the most common genes and DNA from its rows. The authors' filters were not applied to this entry. The sample yields roughly 350,000 distinct CDR3 sequences; 16% were counted once. Of the sample, 25% to 30% is held by the ten largest clones.

Findings and caveats that apply to the study as a whole: Peripheral blood alone was examined, since thyroid tissue, which constituted the primary lesion, could not be accessed. As a limitation, the authors acknowledged that the small sample size may reduce accuracy. Persistent Graves' disease patients showed lower TCR Shannon entropy and fewer highly expanded clones than newly diagnosed patients, suggesting clonal expansion. TRBV28, TRBJ1-2 and TRBJ2-5 were preferentially used in persistent disease, while TRBV20-1 and TRBJ2-1 were favored in newly diagnosed disease. Sequencing and analysis were restricted to the TCR beta chain. A larger number of public clonotypes was shared among persistent patients (about 2,700) than among newly diagnosed patients (around 970).

A further study also used this sample, focusing on T cells in Graves' hyperthyroidism and ophthalmopathy. The second study also describes: Stable Graves' hyperthyroidism was defined as no progression to ophthalmopathy during 18 months of follow-up. Hyperthyroidism patients were aged 18 to 65 years and newly diagnosed, with disease duration of less than 2 months. Patients with uncontrolled infections, other autoimmune diseases, pregnancy or lactation were excluded. Clinical symptoms, serum thyroxine and TRAb, thyroid ultrasound, and orbital computed tomography formed the basis for the diagnoses. The TCR CDR3 was subjected to a first round of RT-PCR using the HTBI primer set and the Qiagen OneStep RT-PCR kit. Most expanded thyroid clonotypes (frequency above 0.001) were also found in blood, which suggests that blood repertoires may mirror thyroid immune responses. A 13 V-J signature model separated ophthalmopathy from stable hyperthyroidism, with around 90% sensitivity and 81.08% specificity in cross-validation and 80%/75% in testing. In validation, the model predicted progression to ophthalmopathy with roughly 70% sensitivity and approximately 72% specificity, a median of approximately 6.5 months before onset. To identify TCR V-J signatures that set the groups apart, the researchers used a discovery cohort of 100 patients, made up of roughly 40 with Graves' ophthalmopathy and about 55 with stable Graves' hyperthyroidism. Prospective prediction of ophthalmopathy was tested in an independent validation cohort of about 19 hyperthyroidism patients and 17 patients who later progressed to ophthalmopathy. The roughly 99 discovery patients were divided at random into training and test sets in a 7:3 ratio. Thyroid tissue and blood T-cell repertoires from six Graves' hyperthyroidism patients were also compared in the study. After sampling, hyperthyroidism patients received methimazole starting at 30 mg daily, and ophthalmopathy patients received high-dose intravenous methylprednisolone. A second multiplex PCR round built the libraries, followed by size selection and purification. Sequencing of the libraries was done on an Illumina HiSeq2000 using paired-end 100 bp reads. Raw data were processed with SOAPnuke, discarding reads with adapters, uncalled bases, mean Phred below 15, or no exact constant-primer or identifier match. High-quality paired reads were merged using COPE v1.2.5, and each unique nucleotide sequence was defined as a clonotype. MiTCR v1.1 was used to align the clonotypes against IMGT TRBV, TRBD and TRBJ reference segments. Only V-J combinations with frequency above 0.0001, covering roughly 99% of repertoires, were analysed. The TCS score was defined as F50 (clonal expansion) divided by E x V (chaos), with BLOSUM62-based TCRdist calculated between CDR3 peptides within each V-J. Welch's t-statistics and random forest reduced approximately 520 V-J features to roughly 13, which were used in a naive Bayes classifier (R e1071). No statistical method was used to fix the sample size in advance, and group allocation was not hidden from the investigators. TCR Vbeta CDR3 sequencing of 140 or so peripheral blood samples (43 ophthalmopathy, 75 to 85 hyperthyroidism and some 17 progressor patients) is reported in the paper.

The rearrangement combines TRBV19 with TRBJ2-1; 8 bases in between match TRBD1. The clonotype comes from a man between 40 and 49 years old with Graves disease. Donor details come from another sample of the same person, matched by shared clones. Sequenced material: peripheral blood mononuclear cells (PBMCs), taken at new diagnosis, from a patient treated with antithyroid drugs. The DNA is TGTGCCAGTAGTGGTGCAGGGGGCCGTAACAATGAGCAGTTCTTC. It codes for CASSGAGGRNNEQFF.